This T cell receptor beta chain is from a study of cytomegalovirus exposure and HLA in healthy donors. This clone has more than one count but fewer than ten. The data were produced by immunoSEQ multiplex PCR, yet TCRdb's version contains in-frame clones alone and is incomplete. Among roughly 63,000 clones listed, roughly 90% were seen once. The CDR3 spans 14 residues. V trimming: 2 bases; J trimming: 3 bases; junction bases outside the gene matches: 1. In germline, CDR1 is MRHNA, CDR2 SNTAGT. This clonotype was obtained from a woman aged 18-35 years in good health and CMV-seronegative. The sample was PBMCs. This rearrangement joins TRBV6-4 to TRBJ2-3; TRBD2 agrees at 8 bases. The CDR3 sequence is CASSDASGTDTQYF. CDR3 nucleotides: TGTGCCAGCAGTGACGCTAGCGGGACAGATACGCAGTATTTT.